What follows are 6 T cell receptor beta chains derived from one specimen sequenced in a study of shared clonotypes between healthy human individuals. The assay was immunoSEQ multiplex PCR, and TCRdb's table has in-frame clones only and misses some. The sample includes some 2.1 million clones, roughly 94% seen only once; the top ten take around 0.13%. The sequenced sample was naive CD4+ T cells sorted from blood. As for subset: CD45RA+ positively selected. The source is a man in his late teens or twenties in good health.

This chain uses TRBV28 with TRBJ1-2; perhaps TRBD1 as D (6 bases). V gave up 5 bases and J gave up 8 bases, with 18 bases separating them. The germline V gene encodes CDR1 MDHEN and CDR2 SYDVKM. This CDR3 comprises 14 residues. CDR3 coding DNA: TGTGCCAGCAGTGGGGGGGCTGCGACCCTAGGCTACACCTTC. It encodes CASSGGAATLGYTF.

V usage is TRBV6-1 and J usage is TRBJ2-4, with unresolved D. The CDR3 contains 13 residues. V dropped 8 bases and J dropped 8 bases, with 16 bases sitting between them. The V gene's germline CDR1 is MNHNS and CDR2 SASEGT. The CDR3 is CASSLSPRDIQYF. The CDR3 DNA sequence: TGTGCCAGCTCTCTCTCCCCACGGGACATTCAGTACTTC.

The chain employs TRBV9 and TRBJ2-1; the match to TRBD2 covers 15 bases. Unmatched junction bases numbered 3, after V lost 3 bases and J lost 2 bases. This CDR3 region has 17 residues. Germline lookup yields CDR1 SGDLS and CDR2 YYNGEE. For the CDR3, the DNA is TGTGCCAGCAGCGCGGGACTAGCGGGGGGTGCCTACAATGAGCAGTTCTTC. It yields the protein CASSAGLAGGAYNEQFF.

The CDR3 protein is CASRAGGTPYEQYF. CDR3 nucleotides: TGTGCCAGCAGAGCAGGGGGGACACCCTACGAGCAGTACTTC. The chain recombines TRBV6-5 with TRBJ2-7; tentatively, D is TRBD1 (7 bases). The CDR3 is made up of 14 amino acids. CDR1 MNHEY and CDR2 SVGAGI come from the germline V gene. Deletions cut 6 bases from V and 2 bases from J, with 14 bases between.

In nucleotides, the CDR3 is TGTGCCAGCAGCTTTGCCCCAACTAATGAAAAACTGTTTTTT. Protein sequence: CASSFAPTNEKLFF. The V and J genes are TRBV5-4 and TRBJ1-4; no firm D call. The V gene's germline CDR1 is SGHNT and CDR2 YYREEE (reference sequence). This CDR3 is built from 14 residues. Trimming cost V 2 bases and J 0 bases, with 5 bases left between them.

The V and J genes are TRBV7-2 and TRBJ2-4; D uncertain. The CDR3 is made up of 11 amino acids. The germline V gene has CDR1 SGHTA and CDR2 FQGNSA. V gave up 8 bases and J gave up 5 bases, with 7 bases separating them. CDR3 sequence (DNA): TGTGCCAGCGCCCCCCAAAACATTCAGTACTTC. It is translated as CASAPQNIQYF.